This T cell receptor beta chain came from a study of vaccination effects on CD4 cells after COVID-19. Within the ViraFEST assay, antigen-specific CD4+ T cells underwent expansion with viral peptide pools prior to sequencing. Culture proceeded for under twelve days, and CD4+ T cells were then isolated. The protocol was immunoSEQ multiplex PCR, while the TCRdb copy is restricted to in-frame clones and leaves out a portion. Of about 22,000 clones in the sample, about three quarters were seen once. For this clone: The antigen is unknown.

The material was CD4+ T cells from PBMCs cultured with HCoV-229E spike peptides, obtained before COVID-19 vaccination. This receptor was identified in a human donor who received a COVID-19 vaccine.

The CDR3 region is CASQRVRNTEAFF. CDR3 nucleotide sequence: TGCGCCAGCCAGAGGGTGCGGAACACTGAAGCTTTCTTT. The chain carries TRBV5-1 and TRBJ1-1; D gene uncertain. Germline values: CDR1 SGHRS, CDR2 YFSETQ. The V gene lost 7 bases and the J gene lost 1 base, with 11 bases spanning the gap. CDR3 length equals 13 residues.